One TCR beta chain is described in this entry. Its antigen is currently not known. Base qualities were left out, and no much larger clone turns up one base away. The receptor library was made with 5' RACE. The data were produced on a NextSeq 500. In the TCR library protocol, unique molecular identifiers were attached to individual cDNA molecules to correct for PCR bias and sequencing error. Both TCR alpha and beta chains were sequenced, and tight co-correlation was observed between alpha and beta sequence abundances in each sample. Per the source publication's procedure: Decombinator V4 was used to annotate the V gene, J gene and CDR3 of the TCR sequences. TCRs were defined as expanded if a significant change between any two time points was detected under a Poisson model with p below 0.0001. TCR abundances were normalised to the total number of TCRs sequenced per sample and expressed as counts per million. MAIT TCRs were defined by TRAV1-2 paired with TRAJ12, TRAJ20 or TRAJ33, and iNKT TCRs by TRAV10 paired with TRAJ18. VDJdb, accessed 1 November 2021, was searched for CMV, EBV and SARS-CoV-2 annotated TCRs, excluding TCRs annotated for multiple antigens. The public reads were reprocessed in TCRdb via fastp at Q25 and MiXCR, keeping in-frame beta chains. Rows with one shared CDR3 protein collapse into an entry with the most common genes and DNA. The V and J calls were determined by TCRdb, not by the authors. Within this sample are 77,000 or so distinct CDR3 sequences, with more than 14% of them counted one time only. 3.9% of the sample is held by the ten biggest clonotypes.

The sample belongs to a study of early T cells in non-severe SARS-CoV-2 infection listed by TCRdb under 2021. Regarding the study in general: TCR sequencing used bulk RNA from unsorted whole blood, so alpha and beta chains could not be paired.

Set within a cohort of healthcare workers in London, UK, this nested case-control study involved weekly PCR testing of nasopharyngeal swabs along with blood sampling. Between 23 and 31 March 2020, the week of the UK lockdown, healthcare workers were enrolled and then followed up weekly for as long as 16 weeks. The junction shows trimming of 4 bases on V and 7 bases on J, plus 21 bases between the germline ends. Including the terminal cysteine and phenylalanine, the CDR3 comprises 17 residues. Solely the CDR3 DNA is kept, with 51 bases framed from the first base. From the germline V gene, CDR1 is KGHDR and CDR2 is SFDVKD. The research as a whole found: VDJdb matching was skewed toward anti-spike CD8 responses and likely underestimated virus-specific expansions by missing private and CD4 specificities.

The sample here was whole blood, taken at baseline. This sequence originates from an adult who was a healthcare worker with PCR-confirmed SARS-CoV-2 infection or an uninfected control (not recorded which). The chain is encoded by TRBV24-1 joined to TRBJ2-2, with a weak D call of TRBD2 (5 bases match). The CDR3 in this case is CATSDRSIGILGGELFF. Here is the DNA: TGTGCCACCAGTGACCGGTCGATCGGGATATTAGGCGGGGAGCTGTTTTTT.